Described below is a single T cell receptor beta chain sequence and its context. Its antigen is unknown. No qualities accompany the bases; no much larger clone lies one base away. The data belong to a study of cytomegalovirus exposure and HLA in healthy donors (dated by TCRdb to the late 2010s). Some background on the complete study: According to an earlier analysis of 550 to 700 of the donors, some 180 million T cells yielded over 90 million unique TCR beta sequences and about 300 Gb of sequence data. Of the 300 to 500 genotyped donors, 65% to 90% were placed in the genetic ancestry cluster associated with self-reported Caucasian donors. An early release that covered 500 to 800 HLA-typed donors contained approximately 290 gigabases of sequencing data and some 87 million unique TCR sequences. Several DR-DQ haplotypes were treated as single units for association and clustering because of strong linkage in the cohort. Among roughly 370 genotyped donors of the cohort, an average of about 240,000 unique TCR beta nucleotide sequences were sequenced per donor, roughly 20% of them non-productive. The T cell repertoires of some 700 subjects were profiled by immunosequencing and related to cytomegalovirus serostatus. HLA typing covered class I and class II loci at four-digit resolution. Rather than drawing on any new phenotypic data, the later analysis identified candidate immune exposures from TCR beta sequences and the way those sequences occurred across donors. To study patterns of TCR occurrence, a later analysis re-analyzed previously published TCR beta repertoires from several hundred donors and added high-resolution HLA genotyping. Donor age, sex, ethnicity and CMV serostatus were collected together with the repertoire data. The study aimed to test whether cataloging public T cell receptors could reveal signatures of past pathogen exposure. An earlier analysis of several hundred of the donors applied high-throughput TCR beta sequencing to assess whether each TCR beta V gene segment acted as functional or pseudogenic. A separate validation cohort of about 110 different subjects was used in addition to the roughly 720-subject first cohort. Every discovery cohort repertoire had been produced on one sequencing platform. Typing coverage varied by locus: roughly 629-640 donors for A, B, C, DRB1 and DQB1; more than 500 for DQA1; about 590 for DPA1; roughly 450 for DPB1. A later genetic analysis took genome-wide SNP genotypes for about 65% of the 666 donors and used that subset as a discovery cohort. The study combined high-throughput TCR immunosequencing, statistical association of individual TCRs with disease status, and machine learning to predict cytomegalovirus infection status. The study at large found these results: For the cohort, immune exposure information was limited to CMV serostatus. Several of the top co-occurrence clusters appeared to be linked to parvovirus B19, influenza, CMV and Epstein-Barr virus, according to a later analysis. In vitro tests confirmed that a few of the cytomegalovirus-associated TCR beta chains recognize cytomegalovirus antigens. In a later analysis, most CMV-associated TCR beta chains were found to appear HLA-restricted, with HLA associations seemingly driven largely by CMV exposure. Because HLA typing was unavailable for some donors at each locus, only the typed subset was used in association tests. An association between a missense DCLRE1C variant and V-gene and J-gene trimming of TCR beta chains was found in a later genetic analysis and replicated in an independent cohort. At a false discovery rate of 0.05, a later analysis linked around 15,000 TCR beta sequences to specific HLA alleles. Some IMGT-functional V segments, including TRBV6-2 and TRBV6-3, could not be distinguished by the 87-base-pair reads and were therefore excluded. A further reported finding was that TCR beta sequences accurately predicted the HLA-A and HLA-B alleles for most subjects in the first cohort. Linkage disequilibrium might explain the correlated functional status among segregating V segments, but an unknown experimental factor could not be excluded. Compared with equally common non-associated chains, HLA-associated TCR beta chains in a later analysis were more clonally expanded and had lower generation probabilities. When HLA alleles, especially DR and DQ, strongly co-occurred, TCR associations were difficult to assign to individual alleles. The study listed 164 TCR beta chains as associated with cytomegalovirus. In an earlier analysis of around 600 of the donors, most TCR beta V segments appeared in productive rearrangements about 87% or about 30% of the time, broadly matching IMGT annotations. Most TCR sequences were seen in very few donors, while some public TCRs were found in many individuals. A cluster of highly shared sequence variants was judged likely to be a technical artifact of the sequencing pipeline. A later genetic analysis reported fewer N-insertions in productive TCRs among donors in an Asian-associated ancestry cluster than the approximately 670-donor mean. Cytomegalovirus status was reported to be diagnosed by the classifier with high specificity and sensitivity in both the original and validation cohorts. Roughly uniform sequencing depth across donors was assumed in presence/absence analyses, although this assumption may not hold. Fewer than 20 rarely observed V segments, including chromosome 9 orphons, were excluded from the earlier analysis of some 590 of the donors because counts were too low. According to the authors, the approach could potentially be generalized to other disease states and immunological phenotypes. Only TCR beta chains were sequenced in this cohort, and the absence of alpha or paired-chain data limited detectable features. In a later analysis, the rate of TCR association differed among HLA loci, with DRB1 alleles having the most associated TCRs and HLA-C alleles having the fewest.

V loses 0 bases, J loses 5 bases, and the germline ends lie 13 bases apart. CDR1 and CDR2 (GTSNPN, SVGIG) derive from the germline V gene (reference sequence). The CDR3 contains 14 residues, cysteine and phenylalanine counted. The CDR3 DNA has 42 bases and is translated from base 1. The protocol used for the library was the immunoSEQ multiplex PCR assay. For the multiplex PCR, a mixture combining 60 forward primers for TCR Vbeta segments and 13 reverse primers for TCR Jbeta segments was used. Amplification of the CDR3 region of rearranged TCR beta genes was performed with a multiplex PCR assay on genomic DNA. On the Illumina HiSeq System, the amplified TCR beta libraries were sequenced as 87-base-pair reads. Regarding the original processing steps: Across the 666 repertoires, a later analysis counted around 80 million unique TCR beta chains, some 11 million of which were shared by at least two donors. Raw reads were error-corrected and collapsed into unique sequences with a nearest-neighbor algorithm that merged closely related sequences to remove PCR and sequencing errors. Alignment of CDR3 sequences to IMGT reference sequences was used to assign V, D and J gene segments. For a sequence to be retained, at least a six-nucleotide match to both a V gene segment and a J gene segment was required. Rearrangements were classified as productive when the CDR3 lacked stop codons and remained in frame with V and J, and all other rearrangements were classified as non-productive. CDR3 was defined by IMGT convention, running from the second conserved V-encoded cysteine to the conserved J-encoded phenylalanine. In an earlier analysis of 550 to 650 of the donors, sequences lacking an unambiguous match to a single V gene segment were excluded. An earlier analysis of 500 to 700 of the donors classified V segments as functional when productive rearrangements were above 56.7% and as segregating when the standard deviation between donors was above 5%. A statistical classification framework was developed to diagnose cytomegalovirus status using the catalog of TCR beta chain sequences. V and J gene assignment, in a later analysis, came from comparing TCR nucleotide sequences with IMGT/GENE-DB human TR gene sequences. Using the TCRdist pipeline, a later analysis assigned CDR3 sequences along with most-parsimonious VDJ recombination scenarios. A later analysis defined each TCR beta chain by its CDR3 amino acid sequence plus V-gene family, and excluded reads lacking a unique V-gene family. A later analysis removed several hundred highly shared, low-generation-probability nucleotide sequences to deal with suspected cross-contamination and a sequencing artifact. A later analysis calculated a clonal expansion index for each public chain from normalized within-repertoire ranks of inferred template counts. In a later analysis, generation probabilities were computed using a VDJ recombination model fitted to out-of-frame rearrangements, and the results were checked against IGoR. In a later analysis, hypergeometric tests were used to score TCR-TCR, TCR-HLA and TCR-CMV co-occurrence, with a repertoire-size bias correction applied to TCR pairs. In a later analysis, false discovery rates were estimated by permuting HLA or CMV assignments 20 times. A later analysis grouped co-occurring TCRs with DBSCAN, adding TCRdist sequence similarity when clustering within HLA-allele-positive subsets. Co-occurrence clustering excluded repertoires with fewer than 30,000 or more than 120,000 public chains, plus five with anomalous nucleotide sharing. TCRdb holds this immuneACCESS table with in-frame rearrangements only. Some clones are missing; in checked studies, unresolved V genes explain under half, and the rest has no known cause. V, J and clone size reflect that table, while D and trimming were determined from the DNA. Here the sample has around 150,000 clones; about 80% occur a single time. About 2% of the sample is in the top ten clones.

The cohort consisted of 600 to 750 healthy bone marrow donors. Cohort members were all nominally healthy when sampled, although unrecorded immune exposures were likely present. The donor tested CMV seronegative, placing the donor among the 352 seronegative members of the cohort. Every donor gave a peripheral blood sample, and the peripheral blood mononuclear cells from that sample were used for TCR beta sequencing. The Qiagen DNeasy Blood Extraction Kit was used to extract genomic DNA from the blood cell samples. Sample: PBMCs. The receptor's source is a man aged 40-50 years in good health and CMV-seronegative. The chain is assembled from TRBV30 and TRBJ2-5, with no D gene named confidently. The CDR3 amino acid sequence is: CAWSVTGMSETQYF. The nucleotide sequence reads TGTGCCTGGAGTGTTACGGGTATGAGTGAGACCCAGTACTTC.